The sequence of this T cell receptor (beta chain) was determined in a study of T-cell reconstitution after alpha-beta-depleted transplantation in children. Study-level findings and limits: Once a year had passed after transplant, T-cell counts and diversity came mostly from newly produced T cells.

A word on this clonotype: Its antigen is unknown.

Germline lookup yields CDR1 MDHEN and CDR2 SYDVKM. The germline V and J ends were trimmed by 8 bases and 4 bases, with 8 bases remaining between them. The CDR3 loop spans 11 amino acids. Molecular barcoding with unique molecular identifiers was used for the TCRbeta library. MiXCR, applied by TCRdb to the PCR reads, yields one record per CDR3 protein. The sample lists 450,000 to 700,000 distinct CDR3 sequences; more than 20% were seen once. Sequencing used PBMCs, obtained before TCRalphabeta/CD19-depleted stem cell transplant. The rearrangement uses TRBV28 and TRBJ2-5; D remains unclear. The TCR originated in a boy in the first two years of life with Wiskott-Aldrich syndrome, due to receive a stem cell transplant. The CDR3 loop reads CASQEGETQYF. In nucleotides, the CDR3 is TGTGCCAGCCAGGAAGGAGAGACCCAGTACTTC.